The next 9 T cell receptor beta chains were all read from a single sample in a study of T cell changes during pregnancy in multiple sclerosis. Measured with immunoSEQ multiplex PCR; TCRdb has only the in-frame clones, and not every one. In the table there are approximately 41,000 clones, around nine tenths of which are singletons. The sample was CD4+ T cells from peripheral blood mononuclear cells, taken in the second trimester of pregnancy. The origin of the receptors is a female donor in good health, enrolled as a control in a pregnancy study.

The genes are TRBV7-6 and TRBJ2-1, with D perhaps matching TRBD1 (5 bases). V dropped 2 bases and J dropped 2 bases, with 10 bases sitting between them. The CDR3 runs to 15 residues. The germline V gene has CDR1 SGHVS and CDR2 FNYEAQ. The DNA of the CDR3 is TGTGCCAGCAGCTTATCGCAGGGTGCCTACAATGAGCAGTTCTTC. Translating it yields CASSLSQGAYNEQFF.

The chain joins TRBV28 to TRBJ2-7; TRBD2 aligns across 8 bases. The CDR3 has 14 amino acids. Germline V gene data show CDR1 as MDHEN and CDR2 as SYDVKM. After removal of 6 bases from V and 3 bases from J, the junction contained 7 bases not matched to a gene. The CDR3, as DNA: TGTGCCAGCAGCTCCCGGGGGGGGGTCTACGAGCAGTACTTC. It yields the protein CASSSRGGVYEQYF.

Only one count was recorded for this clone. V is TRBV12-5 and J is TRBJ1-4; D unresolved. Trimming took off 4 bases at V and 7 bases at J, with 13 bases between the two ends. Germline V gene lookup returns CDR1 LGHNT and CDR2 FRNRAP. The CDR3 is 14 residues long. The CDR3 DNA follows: TGTGCTAGTGGTTCAATCGAGGAAGCTGAAAAACTGTTTTTT. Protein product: CASGSIEEAEKLFF.

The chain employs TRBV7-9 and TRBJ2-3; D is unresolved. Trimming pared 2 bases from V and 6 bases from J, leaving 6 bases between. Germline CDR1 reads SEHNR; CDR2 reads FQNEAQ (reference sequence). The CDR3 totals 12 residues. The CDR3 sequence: CASSLNSDTQYF. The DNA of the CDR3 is TGTGCCAGCAGCTTAAACTCCGATACGCAGTATTTT.

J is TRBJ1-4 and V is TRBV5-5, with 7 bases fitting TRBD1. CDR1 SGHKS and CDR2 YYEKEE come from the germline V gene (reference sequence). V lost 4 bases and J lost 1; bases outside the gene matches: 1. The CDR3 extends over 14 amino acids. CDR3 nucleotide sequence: TGTGCCAGCAGCCGGACAGGAACTAATGAAAAACTGTTTTTT. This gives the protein CASSRTGTNEKLFF.

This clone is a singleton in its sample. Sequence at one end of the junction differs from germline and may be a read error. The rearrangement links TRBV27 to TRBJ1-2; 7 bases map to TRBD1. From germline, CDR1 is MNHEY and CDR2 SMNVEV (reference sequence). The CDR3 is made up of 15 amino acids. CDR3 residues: CASSPKRTGPYCYTF. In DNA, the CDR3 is TGTGCCAGCAGCCCAAAACGGACAGGCCCCTATTGCTACACCTTC.

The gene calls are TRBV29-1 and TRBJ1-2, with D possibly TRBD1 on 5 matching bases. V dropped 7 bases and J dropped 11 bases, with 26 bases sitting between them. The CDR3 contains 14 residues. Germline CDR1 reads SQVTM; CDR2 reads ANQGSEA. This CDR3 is CSGANTGGTGSYTF. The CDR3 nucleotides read TGCAGCGGTGCCAACACTGGGGGGACGGGGTCTTACACCTTC.

The CDR3 here is CASSFQGLGANVLTF. As DNA, the CDR3 is TGTGCCAGCAGTTTTCAGGGTCTTGGGGCCAACGTCCTGACTTTC. The rearrangement links TRBV28 to TRBJ2-6; a possible D gene is TRBD1 (5 bases). This CDR3 comprises 15 residues. Between the trimmed V and J ends, which lost 3 bases and 3 bases, there was a span of 9 bases. Per the germline V gene, CDR1 is MDHEN and CDR2 is SYDVKM.

CDR3 residues: CASSEGDRVADTQYF. As DNA, the CDR3 is TGCGCCAGCAGTGAAGGGGACAGGGTAGCAGATACGCAGTATTTT. This chain connects TRBV10-1 to TRBJ2-3; 9 bases align to TRBD1. V was pared by 3 bases and J by 4 bases, with 5 bases of the junction left unmatched. Germline V lookup: CDR1 WNHNN, CDR2 SYGVQD (reference sequence). This CDR3 region has 15 residues.